These 24 T cell receptor beta chains came from one sample sequenced in a study of cytomegalovirus exposure and HLA in healthy donors. The PCR ran on 60 Vbeta and 13 Jbeta primers. Sequenced by immunoSEQ multiplex PCR; TCRdb stores in-frame clones only, minus some. The sample shows fewer than 200,000 clones, approximately 73% of them seen only once. The sequenced material came from PBMCs. The receptors were sampled from a woman aged 18 to 35 in good health and CMV-seropositive.

This clone was seen only a few times. The chain uses TRBV6-5 and TRBJ1-5; 11 nucleotides agree with TRBD1. The CDR3 sequence is 15 residues long. With 6 bases clipped from V and 5 bases from J, the junction kept 6 bases outside the gene matches. From germline, CDR1 is MNHEY and CDR2 SVGAGI. CDR3 in DNA: TGTGCCAGCAGCATGGACAGGGGGCGAGATCAGCCCCAGCATTTT. The encoded protein is CASSMDRGRDQPQHF.

The J gene is TRBJ2-1, the V gene TRBV6-1, with D tentatively TRBD1 (6 bases). V was pared by 2 bases and J by 1 base, with 9 bases between. This CDR3 contains 15 residues. Germline V CDR1 and CDR2: MNHNS, SASEGT. CDR3 loop: CASSESQGSYNEQFF. The CDR3 coding sequence is TGTGCCAGCAGTGAAAGCCAGGGGTCCTACAATGAGCAGTTCTTC.

In its sample, this clone was seen a few times. This chain links TRBV7-6 with TRBJ1-3; D is unclear. Trimming shortened V by 0 bases and J by 8 bases, and 11 bases separated the two germline ends. This CDR3 contains 14 residues. Germline V CDR1 and CDR2: SGHVS, FNYEAQ. The CDR3 bases are TGTGCCAGCAGCTTAGCGGAGACGGACTACACCATATATTTT. This sequence encodes CASSLAETDYTIYF.

The V call is TRBV7-2, the J call TRBJ2-1; maybe TRBD1 (6 bases). V was trimmed by 1 base and J by 4 bases, leaving 8 bases between them. The CDR3 has 14 residues. Germline CDR1 reads SGHTA; CDR2 reads FQGNSA. The CDR3 loop reads CASSLDRVYNEQFF. The DNA of the CDR3 is TGTGCCAGCAGCTTAGACAGGGTATACAATGAGCAGTTCTTC.

The rearrangement uses TRBV7-2 and TRBJ1-6, with D uncertain. CDR1 is SGHTA and CDR2 is FQGNSA in the germline V gene. The CDR3 is 15 amino acids. Trimming stripped 1 base from V and 6 bases from J, with 10 bases between. The DNA of the CDR3 is TGTGCCAGCAGCTTAGAGTCGGGTTTTAATTCACCCCTCCACTTT. Amino acid sequence: CASSLESGFNSPLHF.

CDR3 nucleotide sequence: TGTGCCATCAGTTATAGGACTAGCGGGAACACCGGGGAGCTGTTTTTT. Its protein is CAISYRTSGNTGELFF. The V and J genes are TRBV10-3 and TRBJ2-2; 10 nucleotides align to TRBD2. The CDR3 has 16 amino acids. V gave up 5 bases and J gave up 1 base; unmatched junction bases: 4. The V gene's germline CDR1 is ENHRY and CDR2 SYGVKD.

This clone was counted only a few times. The chain carries TRBV10-3 and TRBJ1-2, with D possibly being TRBD1 (5 bases). V lost 5 bases to trimming and J lost 2 bases, with 12 bases between them. Germline CDR1 and CDR2: ENHRY and SYGVKD. The CDR3 is 14 amino acids. CDR3 DNA sequence: TGTGCCATCAGTCCTGGGGGGGTAAACTATGGCTACACCTTC. Encoded protein: CAISPGGVNYGYTF.

V is TRBV5-6 and J is TRBJ2-4, with D unclear. Trimming pared 2 bases from V and 0 bases from J, leaving 6 bases between. This CDR3 spans 14 amino acids. Germline V lookup: CDR1 SGHDT, CDR2 YYEEEE. CDR3 sequence reads: CASSFNSAKNIQYF. CDR3 in DNA: TGTGCCAGCAGCTTTAACTCAGCCAAAAACATTCAGTACTTC.

This clone has more than one count but fewer than ten. This sequence joins TRBV5-4 and TRBJ2-1; the match to TRBD1 covers 7 bases. The germline V gene encodes CDR1 SGHNT and CDR2 YYREEE (reference sequence). Trimming at V came to 1 base and at J to 5 bases, leaving 6 bases not matched to a gene. The CDR3 consists of 15 residues. The CDR3 loop is CASSLKNRGNNEQFF. The CDR3 DNA is TGTGCCAGCAGCTTGAAAAACAGGGGAAACAATGAGCAGTTCTTC.

On this clone itself: A read error may account for a junction end that differs from germline. The chain links TRBV7-3 to TRBJ2-2; D not resolved. The length of the CDR3 is 12 residues. Germline values: CDR1 SGHTA, CDR2 FQGTGA. The DNA of the CDR3 is TGTTCCAGCAGCTTCTACACCGGGGAGCTGTTTTTT. Its translation: CSSSFYTGELFF.

Only a few counts were recorded for this clone. The chain carries TRBV5-4 and TRBJ2-7; 9 bases are shared with TRBD1. Trimming removed 4 bases from V and 6 bases from J; junction bases left unmatched: 11. The germline V gene has CDR1 SGHNT and CDR2 YYREEE (reference sequence). CDR3 length: 15 amino acids. The CDR3 DNA reads TGTGCCAGCAGCCTCCTTGGACAGGGGATAGTCGAGCAGTACTTC. Translating gives CASSLLGQGIVEQYF.

As DNA, the CDR3 is TGCGCCAGCAGCCCTGGACAGGGGGCCAACTATGGCTACACCTTC. Protein sequence: CASSPGQGANYGYTF. The gene calls are TRBV4-1 and TRBJ1-2; the match to TRBD1 covers 11 bases. V shed 4 bases, J shed 2 bases, and the junction held 3 bases outside the gene matches. The length of the CDR3 is 15 residues. Germline V CDR1 and CDR2: MGHRA, YSYEKL.

This clone has a single count. The chain couples TRBV19 to TRBJ2-4, with 7 bases aligning to TRBD1. V was clipped by 0 bases and J by 6 bases; unmatched bases: 5. The CDR3 extends over 15 amino acids. Germline V lookup: CDR1 LNHDA, CDR2 SQIVND (reference sequence). The CDR3 sequence is CASSIDQGELNIQYF. The CDR3 coding sequence is TGTGCCAGTAGTATAGACCAGGGGGAATTAAACATTCAGTACTTC.

This clone was recorded once. J is TRBJ1-5 and V is TRBV2, with D perhaps TRBD1 (6 bases). V was shortened by 4 bases and J by 1 base, with 11 bases between the two germline ends. The germline V gene encodes CDR1 SNHLY and CDR2 FYNNEI. The CDR3 sequence is 15 residues long. The CDR3 spells CASSGTGLSNQPQHF. The CDR3 bases are TGTGCCAGCAGTGGAACAGGGTTAAGCAATCAGCCCCAGCATTTT.

The chain carries TRBV7-9 and TRBJ2-5; D is unresolved. The J call may be mistaken, given a closer DNA end match to TRBJ2-7. The germline V gene has CDR1 SEHNR and CDR2 FQNEAQ (reference sequence). The CDR3 is 11 residues long. This chain's CDR3 is CASSTDYEQYF. The CDR3 DNA is TGTGCCAGCAGCACCGACTACGAGCAGTACTTC.

This clone has just a few counts. The V and J genes are TRBV28 and TRBJ1-2; unclear D gene. Germline V gene lookup returns CDR1 MDHEN and CDR2 SYDVKM. V shed 2 bases and J shed 4 bases, with 17 bases lying between them. The length of the CDR3 is 16 residues. The CDR3 sequence is CASSLGFGRSSYGYTF. The DNA for the CDR3 is TGTGCCAGCAGTTTAGGGTTTGGGAGGAGTAGCTATGGCTACACCTTC.

Concerning this clone itself: The same CDR3 also results from other DNA sequences found in this sample. V and J are TRBV11-2 and TRBJ2-5, with 13 bases lining up with TRBD2. The length of the CDR3 is 15 residues. CDR1 and CDR2 (germline): SGHAT, FQNNGV. Trimming removed 1 base from V and 4 bases from J; junction bases left unmatched: 0. CDR3 in amino acids: CASSLGTSGGETQYF. The CDR3 DNA sequence: TGTGCCAGCAGCTTAGGGACTAGCGGGGGAGAGACCCAGTACTTC.

The chain couples TRBV9 to TRBJ2-3; maybe TRBD2 (6 bases). The V end lost 4 bases, the J end lost 0 bases, and 12 bases lay between the germline ends. The germline gives CDR1 SGDLS, CDR2 YYNGEE. The CDR3 totals 15 residues. The chain's CDR3 is CASSSTGTSTDTQYF. The CDR3 DNA reads as TGTGCCAGCAGCTCAACTGGGACTAGCACAGATACGCAGTATTTT.

The V and J genes are TRBV30 and TRBJ1-5; possibly TRBD1 for D (6 bases). CDR3 length: 14 amino acids. The germline CDR1 and CDR2 sequences are GTSNPN and SVGIG (reference sequence). V lost 5 bases, J lost 1 base, and 12 bases lay in between. The CDR3 region has the DNA TGTGCCTGGGTGGGGGCAGGGAGCAATCAGCCCCAGCATTTT. As protein: CAWVGAGSNQPQHF. The full variable domain, its missing parts supplied by reference TRBV30 and TRBJ1-5, is SQTIHQWPATLVQPVGSPLSLECTVEGTSNPNLYWYRQAAGRGLQLLFYSVGIGQISSEVPQNLSASRPQDRQFILSSKKLLLSDSGFYLCAWVGAGSNQPQHFGDGTRLSIL.

As DNA, the CDR3 is TGTGCCAGCAGACCGTCCCAGGGGGCACGTCACGAGCAGTACTTC. It specifies CASRPSQGARHEQYF. The V and J genes are TRBV13 and TRBJ2-7; 8 bases match TRBD1. The germline V gene has CDR1 PRHDT and CDR2 FYEKMQ (reference sequence). The CDR3 extends over 15 amino acids. The V and J ends lost 6 bases and 5 bases, in that order; junction bases with no gene match: 12.

This clone was counted between two and nine times. The chain recombines TRBV5-1 with TRBJ2-7; TRBD2 matches at 8 bases. J lost 1 base, V lost 4 bases, and 4 bases had no gene match. Per the germline V gene, CDR1 is SGHRS and CDR2 is YFSETQ. This CDR3 comprises 14 residues. The CDR3 region has the DNA TGCGCCAGCAGCCGGGAGGGGGGGTCCTACGAGCAGTACTTC. This sequence encodes CASSREGGSYEQYF.

V is TRBV7-2 and J is TRBJ1-6; a weak D match, TRBD1 (6 bases). V was cut by 1 base and J by 9 bases, with 10 bases left in between. The CDR3 consists of 14 residues. In germline, CDR1 is SGHTA, CDR2 FQGNSA. CDR3 residues: CASSLGQALSPLHF. The CDR3 bases are TGTGCCAGCAGCTTAGGACAGGCCCTTTCACCCCTCCACTTT.

This clone occurred once. The rearrangement uses TRBV5-5 and TRBJ2-7, with D perhaps matching TRBD2 (6 bases). CDR3 length: 12 amino acids. V lost 0 bases and J 10 bases, leaving 11 bases between the germline ends. The germline V gene encodes CDR1 SGHKS and CDR2 YYEKEE (reference sequence). The CDR3 region has the DNA TGTGCCAGCAGCTTGGCTGGCGGGGTACAGTACTTC. Translated: CASSLAGGVQYF.

The chain recombines TRBV4-1 with TRBJ1-1; TRBD1 aligns across 7 bases. Losses at the gene ends were 3 bases for V and 1 base for J; bases not matched to a gene: 5. The CDR3 is 15 amino acids. Germline V CDR1 and CDR2: MGHRA, YSYEKL. CDR3 in DNA: TGCGCCAGCAGCCAGTTCACAGGGGAGAACACTGAAGCTTTCTTT. This encodes CASSQFTGENTEAFF.